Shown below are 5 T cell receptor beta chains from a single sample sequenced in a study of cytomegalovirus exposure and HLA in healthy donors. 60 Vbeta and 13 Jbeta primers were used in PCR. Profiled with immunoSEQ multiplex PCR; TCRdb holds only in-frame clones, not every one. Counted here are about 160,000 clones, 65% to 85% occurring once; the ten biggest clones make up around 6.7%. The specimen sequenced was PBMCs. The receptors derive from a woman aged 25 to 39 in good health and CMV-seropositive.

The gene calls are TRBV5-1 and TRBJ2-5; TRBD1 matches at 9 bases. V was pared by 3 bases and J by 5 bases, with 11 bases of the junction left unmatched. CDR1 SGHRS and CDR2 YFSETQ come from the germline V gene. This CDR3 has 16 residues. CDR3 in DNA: TGCGCCAGCAGCTCAGGATCCGGGACAGGGACCGAGACCCAGTACTTC. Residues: CASSSGSGTGTETQYF. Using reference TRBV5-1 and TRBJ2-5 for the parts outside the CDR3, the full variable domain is KAGVTQTPRYLIKTRGQQVTLSCSPISGHRSVSWYQQTPGQGLQFLFEYFSETQRNKGNFPGRFSGRQFSNSRSEMNVSTLELGDSALYLCASSSGSGTGTETQYFGPGTRLLVL.

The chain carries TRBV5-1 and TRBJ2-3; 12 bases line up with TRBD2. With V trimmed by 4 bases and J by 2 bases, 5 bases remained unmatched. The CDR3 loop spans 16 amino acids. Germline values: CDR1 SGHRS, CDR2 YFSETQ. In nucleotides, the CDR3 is TGCGCCAGCAGCAGAACTAGCGGGGGGAACACAGATACGCAGTATTTT. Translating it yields CASSRTSGGNTDTQYF.

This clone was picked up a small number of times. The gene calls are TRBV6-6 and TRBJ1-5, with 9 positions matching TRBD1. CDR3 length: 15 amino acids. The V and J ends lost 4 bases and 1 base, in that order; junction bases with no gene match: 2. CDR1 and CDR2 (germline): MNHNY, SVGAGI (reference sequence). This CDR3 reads CASSSGQGSNQPQHF. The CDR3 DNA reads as TGTGCCAGCAGTTCGGGACAGGGAAGCAATCAGCCCCAGCATTTT.

The CDR3 loop is CASSEYWRLYEQYF. As DNA, the CDR3 is TGCGCCAGCAGTGAGTATTGGCGGCTCTACGAGCAGTACTTC. J is TRBJ2-7 and V is TRBV10-1; no definite D call. Germline CDR1 WNHNN, CDR2 SYGVQD (reference sequence). This CDR3 is built from 14 residues. The V end was cut by 1 base, the J end by 3 bases, with 10 bases between.

CDR3 region: CASSLRRQYEQYF. DNA of the CDR3: TGTGCCAGCAGCTTACGCAGACAGTACGAGCAGTACTTC. The gene calls are TRBV7-9 and TRBJ2-7; tentatively, D is TRBD1 (5 bases). This CDR3 is built from 13 residues. The V end was cut by 2 bases, the J end by 4 bases, with 9 bases between. The germline V gene has CDR1 SEHNR and CDR2 FQNEAQ (reference sequence).